Reported below is one T cell receptor (beta chain). Its antigen is currently unknown. The sample comes from a study of CD8 T cells in ankylosing spondylitis. Overall study findings and caveats: Clones linked to the disease showed a CD8+ phenotype. They occurred at relatively low frequencies in peripheral blood. Ankylosing spondylitis blood appeared to be characterized by a TCR beta motif of several highly homologous variants.

One entry per CDR3 protein, called by TCRdb with MiXCR from the 5' RACE reads. In the table there are approximately 520,000 distinct CDR3 sequences, approximately 5.3% of which are singletons. CDR3 length: 16 amino acids. Germline V gives CDR1 SGHTA, CDR2 FQGNSA. V dropped 5 bases and J dropped 0; count of bases not matched to a gene: 6. Material for sequencing was blood, either unsorted or a sorted T cell fraction (not recorded which). The origin of this receptor is a male donor with ankylosing spondylitis. This chain links TRBV7-2 with TRBJ2-5, with 10 bases lining up with TRBD1. CDR3 DNA: TGTGCCAGCAGCAAAGGGACAGGGGTGTACCAAGAGACCCAGTACTTC. Its protein product is CASSKGTGVYQETQYF.